This T cell receptor beta chain was identified in a study of blood T cell repertoires in COVID-19. Deletions cut 8 bases from V and 11 bases from J, with 18 bases between. Germline CDR1 and CDR2: KGHSH and LQKENI. This CDR3 comprises 12 residues. In this sample, this clone turned up a few times. Method: immunoSEQ multiplex PCR; TCRdb's copy keeps in-frame clones and lacks some. Among around 150,000 clones listed, almost 85% were seen once. The J gene is TRBJ1-1, the V gene TRBV18; a weak D match, TRBD1 (6 bases). This clonotype originated in a woman of 80 years or more with acute or convalescent COVID-19. The specimen was peripheral blood. This CDR3 reads CASAQPDRGAFF. DNA for the CDR3: TGTGCCAGCGCTCAACCGGACAGAGGGGCTTTCTTT.